One and the same sample provided the 24 T cell receptor beta chains below, sequenced in a study of blood T cell repertoires in COVID-19. Libraries were prepared by immunoSEQ multiplex PCR; TCRdb keeps only in-frame clonotypes and omits some of them. The table shows over 300,000 clones, with over 75% occurring only once. The sample was PBMCs or T cells enriched from blood (not recorded which). All receptors derive from a woman aged 30 to 39 with acute COVID-19.

The gene calls are TRBV12-3 or TRBV12-4 and TRBJ1-3; D gene unclear. This CDR3 contains 13 residues. The germline V and J ends were trimmed by 4 bases and 0 bases, with 4 bases remaining between them. In DNA, the CDR3 is TGTGCCAGCAGTTCGTCCTCTGGAAACACCATATATTTT. It codes for CASSSSSGNTIYF.

The V and J genes are TRBV5-6 and TRBJ1-1, with 8 bases aligning to TRBD1. The CDR3 is 15 amino acids. The V and J ends lost 1 base and 1 base, in that order; junction bases with no gene match: 3. CDR1 and CDR2 (germline): SGHDT, YYEEEE. DNA for the CDR3: TGTGCCAGCAGCTTGTGGACAGGGAAGAACACTGAAGCTTTCTTT. Translated, it gives CASSLWTGKNTEAFF.

V is TRBV19 and J is TRBJ1-6; the match to TRBD1 covers 8 bases. The germline V gene encodes CDR1 LNHDA and CDR2 SQIVND (reference sequence). This CDR3 has 15 amino acids. Trimming removed 7 bases from V and 7 bases from J; junction bases left unmatched: 9. The CDR3 nucleotides read TGTGCCAGTACCCCACGGAGACAGGGGAATTCACCCCTCCACTTT. Translation: CASTPRRQGNSPLHF.

The genes are TRBV13 and TRBJ1-1, with a weak D call TRBD1 (5 bases). The CDR3 contains 13 residues. The V and J ends lost 6 bases and 2 bases respectively, with 10 bases between them. Germline V CDR1 and CDR2: PRHDT, FYEKMQ (reference sequence). CDR3 coding DNA: TGTGCCAGCAGGCAGCAGGGCAACACTGAAGCTTTCTTT. Protein: CASRQQGNTEAFF. Full variable domain (missing parts from reference TRBV13 and TRBJ1-1): AAGVIQSPRHLIKEKRETATLKCYPIPRHDTVYWYQQGPGQDPQFLISFYEKMQSDKGSIPDRFSAQQFSDYHSELNMSSLELGDSALYFCASRQQGNTEAFFGQGTRLTVV.

This rearrangement joins TRBV14 to TRBJ1-2, with 9 bases that match TRBD1. CDR1 is SGHDN and CDR2 is FVKESK in the germline V gene. The ends lost 2 bases at V and 7 bases at J; junction bases unmatched: 5. The CDR3 contains 14 residues. CDR3 sequence (DNA): TGTGCCAGCAGCCAACTACAGGGGGCGGGTGGCTACACCTTC. This sequence encodes CASSQLQGAGGYTF.

As DNA, the CDR3 is TGTGCCAGCAGTCCGGGACAGGCCCTGGGGGGGGCCAACGTCCTGACTTTC. Its protein product is CASSPGQALGGANVLTF. This chain links TRBV27 with TRBJ2-6; TRBD1 aligns across 8 bases. Unmatched junction bases numbered 10, after V lost 5 bases and J lost 4 bases. This CDR3 is 17 amino acids long. Germline CDR1 reads MNHEY; CDR2 reads SMNVEV (reference sequence).

The V and J genes are TRBV7-6 and TRBJ2-1, with 8 bases aligning to TRBD1. The V segment lost 2 bases and the J segment 7 bases; nucleotides outside the gene matches: 4. CDR1 is SGHVS and CDR2 is FNYEAQ in the germline V gene. This CDR3 region has 14 residues. In nucleotides, the CDR3 is TGTGCCAGCAGCTTAAGGCAGGGGGCGAATGAGCAGTTCTTC. Translated: CASSLRQGANEQFF.

The V call is TRBV9, the J call TRBJ1-4; tentatively, D is TRBD1 (5 bases). Trimming removed 3 bases at V and 10 bases at J, with 10 bases between. The CDR3 has 12 amino acids. CDR1 SGDLS and CDR2 YYNGEE come from the germline V gene. The CDR3 sequence: CASSADQGKLFF. The CDR3 DNA follows: TGTGCCAGCAGCGCGGATCAGGGAAAACTGTTTTTT.

The chain carries TRBV9 and TRBJ1-2; 8 bases match TRBD1. V trimming: 4 bases; J trimming: 4 bases; junction bases outside the gene matches: 3. The CDR3 spans 13 residues. Germline CDR1 reads SGDLS; CDR2 reads YYNGEE. The CDR3 loop reads CASSSGGGYGYTF. CDR3 DNA sequence: TGTGCCAGCAGCTCAGGGGGCGGCTATGGCTACACCTTC.

The chain couples TRBV7-2 to TRBJ1-1; a possible D gene is TRBD1 (6 bases). V shed 2 bases and J shed 10 bases, with 11 bases lying between them. The CDR3 contains 12 residues. Germline CDR1 and CDR2: SGHTA and FQGNSA. CDR3 amino acids: CASSLIGRGAFF. The CDR3 coding sequence is TGTGCCAGCAGCTTAATCGGCAGGGGAGCTTTCTTT.

This chain joins TRBV5-1 and TRBJ2-5; 11 positions match TRBD1. Germline CDR1 and CDR2: SGHRS and YFSETQ. With 4 bases clipped from V and 2 bases from J, the junction kept 10 bases outside the gene matches. The CDR3 has 17 amino acids. The CDR3 DNA reads as TGCGCCAGCAGCGCCGGACAGGGGGCTAACATACAAGAGACCCAGTACTTC. Translation gives CASSAGQGANIQETQYF.

This chain links TRBV27 with TRBJ1-1, with 8 bases aligning to TRBD1. The CDR3 has 14 amino acids. CDR1 MNHEY and CDR2 SMNVEV come from the germline V gene (reference sequence). V lost 2 bases to trimming and J lost 6 bases; unmatched junction nucleotides: 5. The DNA of the CDR3 is TGTGCCAGCAGTTTAGAACGGACAGGGTCTGAAGCTTTCTTT. This sequence encodes CASSLERTGSEAFF.

This clone was observed a few times. Within the sample, other DNA sequences also encode this same CDR3. The chain employs TRBV7-2 and TRBJ2-7, with TRBD2 identical over 12 bases. V shed 4 bases, J shed 2 bases, and the junction held 0 bases outside the gene matches. Germline assignment: CDR1 SGHTA and CDR2 FQGNSA. This CDR3 spans 14 amino acids. CDR3 nucleotide sequence: TGTGCCAGCAGCTCTAGCGGGGGGGCCTACGAGCAGTACTTC. Translation: CASSSSGGAYEQYF.

The chain recombines TRBV7-3 with TRBJ2-3, with D unresolved. V lost 2 bases and J lost 2, with 14 bases in between. This CDR3 region has 16 residues. From germline, CDR1 is SGHTA and CDR2 FQGTGA. In DNA, the CDR3 is TGTGCCAGCAGCTTAGGTGCCCGAGCCCACACAGATACGCAGTATTTT. It codes for CASSLGARAHTDTQYF.

The CDR3 region is CASSVAPLKKDRAGYGYTF. For the CDR3, the DNA is TGTGCCAGCAGCGTAGCACCACTAAAGAAGGACAGGGCAGGCTATGGCTACACCTTC. The V call is TRBV9, the J call TRBJ1-2, with TRBD1 identical over 8 bases. J lost 4 bases, V lost 0 bases, and 17 bases had no gene match. This CDR3 is built from 19 residues. Germline CDR1 SGDLS, CDR2 YYNGEE.

The rearrangement uses TRBV7-6 and TRBJ1-6, with 7 bases lining up with TRBD1. This CDR3 has 16 residues. Per the germline V gene, CDR1 is SGHVS and CDR2 is FNYEAQ. The ends lost 3 bases at V and 5 bases at J; junction bases unmatched: 7. CDR3: CASSFSTGLHNSPLHF. The DNA for the CDR3 is TGTGCCAGCAGCTTCTCGACAGGGCTTCATAATTCACCCCTCCACTTT. Based on the CDR3 plus reference TRBV7-6 and TRBJ1-6, the full variable domain is GAGVSQSPRYKVTKRGQDVALRCDPISGHVSLYWYRQALGQGPEFLTYFNYEAQQDKSGLPNDRFSAERPEGSISTLTIQRTEQRDSAMYRCASSFSTGLHNSPLHFGNGTRLTVT.

The chain employs TRBV24-1 and TRBJ2-7; 8 bases fit TRBD2. The CDR3 totals 15 residues. V shed 3 bases and J 4 bases; nucleotides not matched to a gene: 7. Germline loops: CDR1 KGHDR, CDR2 SFDVKD. In DNA, the CDR3 is TGTGCCACCAGTGATGGGAGAACGGGGGGGTACGAGCAGTACTTC. Protein: CATSDGRTGGYEQYF.

V is TRBV27 and J is TRBJ2-7, with 11 bases fitting TRBD1. The length of the CDR3 is 14 residues. Germline V gene sequence: CDR1 MNHEY, CDR2 SMNVEV (reference sequence). After removal of 7 bases from V and 2 bases from J, the junction contained 4 bases not matched to a gene. The CDR3 sequence is CASKPGQGAYEQYF. Here the CDR3 DNA reads TGTGCCAGCAAACCGGGACAGGGGGCCTACGAGCAGTACTTC.

The rearrangement uses TRBV7-8 and TRBJ1-1; tentatively, D is TRBD1 (5 bases). Deletions cut 1 base from V and 9 bases from J, with 18 bases between. Germline loops: CDR1 SGHVS, CDR2 FQNEAQ. The CDR3 extends over 15 amino acids. The CDR3 reads CASSLGDSGVLKAFF. In DNA form, the CDR3 reads TGTGCCAGCAGCTTAGGGGACTCGGGGGTCCTGAAAGCTTTCTTT. Supplemented by reference TRBV7-8 and TRBJ1-1, the full variable domain reads GAGVSQSPRYKVAKRGQDVALRCDPISGHVSLFWYQQALGQGPEFLTYFQNEAQLDKSGLPSDRFFAERPEGSVSTLKIQRTQQEDSAVYLCASSLGDSGVLKAFFGQGTRLTVV.

V gene TRBV18 combines with J gene TRBJ2-3, with D unresolved. CDR1 and CDR2 from the germline V gene are KGHSH and LQKENI. V was clipped by 5 bases and J by 0 bases, with 9 bases between them. The CDR3 length is 14 residues. CDR3 coding DNA: TGTGCCAGCTCAACTGTAACTAGCACAGATACGCAGTATTTT. Its translation is CASSTVTSTDTQYF.

This clone was found once. J is TRBJ1-2 and V is TRBV13; the match to TRBD1 covers 7 bases. The germline gives CDR1 PRHDT, CDR2 FYEKMQ (reference sequence). J lost 8 bases, V lost 6 bases, and 12 bases had no gene match. This CDR3 comprises 14 residues. The CDR3 is CASRPQDRPFGYTF. The DNA for the CDR3 is TGTGCCAGCAGGCCTCAGGACAGGCCGTTCGGCTACACCTTC.

V and J are TRBV4-1 and TRBJ2-2; D might be TRBD2 (5 bases). V was clipped by 0 bases and J by 1 base, with 6 bases between them. The germline gives CDR1 MGHRA, CDR2 YSYEKL. This CDR3 spans 15 amino acids. The CDR3, as DNA: TGCGCCAGCAGCCAAGAGGACTGGAACACCGGGGAGCTGTTTTTT. This translates into CASSQEDWNTGELFF.

This chain uses TRBV28 with TRBJ2-1, with TRBD1 matching 9 bases. V lost 2 bases, J lost 2 bases, and 16 bases stayed unmatched. The CDR3 consists of 20 residues. Germline V gene lookup returns CDR1 MDHEN and CDR2 SYDVKM. CDR3 bases: TGTGCCAGCAGTTTAAATGCGTGGATAACGGGACAGGGCCCCTACAATGAGCAGTTCTTC. Residues: CASSLNAWITGQGPYNEQFF.

The rearrangement links TRBV28 to TRBJ2-7; 7 nucleotides line up with TRBD1. From germline, CDR1 is MDHEN and CDR2 SYDVKM. The CDR3 length is 18 residues. V lost 3 bases and J lost 3; bases outside the gene matches: 17. CDR3 DNA: TGTGCCAGCAGTTTCCCGGGACAGATTCTGGGGAACTACTACGAGCAGTACTTC. It translates to CASSFPGQILGNYYEQYF.